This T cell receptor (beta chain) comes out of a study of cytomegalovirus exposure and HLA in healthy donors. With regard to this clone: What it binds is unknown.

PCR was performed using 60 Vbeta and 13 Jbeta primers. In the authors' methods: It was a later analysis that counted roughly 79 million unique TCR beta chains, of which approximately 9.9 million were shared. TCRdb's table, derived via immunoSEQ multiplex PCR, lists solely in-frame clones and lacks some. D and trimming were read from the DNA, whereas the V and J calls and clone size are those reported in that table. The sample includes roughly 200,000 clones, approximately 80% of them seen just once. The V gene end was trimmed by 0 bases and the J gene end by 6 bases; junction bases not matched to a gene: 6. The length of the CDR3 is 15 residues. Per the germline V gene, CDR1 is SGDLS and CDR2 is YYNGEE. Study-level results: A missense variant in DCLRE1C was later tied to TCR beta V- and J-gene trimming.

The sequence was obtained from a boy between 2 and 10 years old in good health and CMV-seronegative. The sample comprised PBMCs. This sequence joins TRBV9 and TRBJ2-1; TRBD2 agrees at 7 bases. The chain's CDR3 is CASSVDGLGFNEQFF. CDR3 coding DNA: TGTGCCAGCAGCGTAGATGGACTAGGATTCAATGAGCAGTTCTTC.